This is a list of T cell receptor beta chains from one sample in a study of patients and donors after allogeneic stem cell transplantation. TCRdb re-derived calls from the RT-PCR reads in MiXCR, one entry per CDR3 protein. The table has about a million distinct CDR3 sequences, over 15% seen once. The sequenced material came from blood, either unsorted or a sorted T cell fraction (not recorded which). The receptor source for this set is a human donor who was either an allogeneic HSCT recipient or a stem cell or donor lymphocyte infusion donor (not recorded which). It is not recorded whose cells these are; they may come from a transplant donor. CDR3s include the opening cysteine and the closing phenylalanine or tryptophan. A D gene is named only where the DNA matches it firmly. Expanded clones are given a class, and other clones once, few, many or no size at all.

abundance: few
d_gene: -
j_gene: TRBJ2-3
v_gene: TRBV30
CDR3nt: TGTGCCTGGAGTGCTAGCGTCAGCACAGATACGCAGTATTTT
CDR3aa: CAWSASVSTDTQYF

abundance: few
d_gene: -
j_gene: TRBJ1-2
v_gene: TRBV29-1
CDR3nt: TGCAGCGTTGAGGGGCAGTCCTATGGCTACACCTTC
CDR3aa: CSVEGQSYGYTF

abundance: -
d_gene: TRBD1
j_gene: TRBJ2-7
v_gene: TRBV5-1
CDR3nt: TGCGCCAGCAGCACCAGACAGGGCCTGGGTTACGAGCAGTACTTC
CDR3aa: CASSTRQGLGYEQYF

abundance: -
d_gene: -
j_gene: TRBJ2-7
v_gene: TRBV27
CDR3nt: TGTGCCAGCAGTTTAAACCCTTTTGGGGCCGGTGCCTACGAGCAGTACTTC
CDR3aa: CASSLNPFGAGAYEQYF

abundance: many
d_gene: -
j_gene: TRBJ1-5
v_gene: TRBV10-3
CDR3nt: TGTGCCATCAGTGAGTCTAGGGGGAGCAATCAGCCCCAGCATTTT
CDR3aa: CAISESRGSNQPQHF

abundance: once
d_gene: TRBD2
j_gene: TRBJ2-7
v_gene: TRBV6-1
CDR3nt: TGTGCCAGCAGGCCCAGCGGGAGGGCCGCCTACGAGCAGTACTTC
CDR3aa: CASRPSGRAAYEQYF

abundance: few
d_gene: -
j_gene: TRBJ2-7
v_gene: TRBV3-1
CDR3nt: TGTGCCAGCAGCCTTAAGTCTTGGCAGTACTTC
CDR3aa: CASSLKSWQYF

abundance: -
d_gene: -
j_gene: TRBJ2-1
v_gene: TRBV4-1
CDR3nt: TGCGCCAGCAGCCAAGGGGTAGGGGGTGTTGAGCAGTTCTTC
CDR3aa: CASSQGVGGVEQFF

abundance: few
d_gene: -
j_gene: TRBJ2-2
v_gene: TRBV9
CDR3nt: TGTGCCAGCAGCGTAGTGGGTGGGAACACCGGGGAGCTGTTTTTT
CDR3aa: CASSVVGGNTGELFF

abundance: -
d_gene: -
j_gene: TRBJ1-2
v_gene: TRBV12-3/TRBV12-4
CDR3nt: TGTGCCAGCAGTAAGACAGGCTCTGGCTACACCTTC
CDR3aa: CASSKTGSGYTF

abundance: few
d_gene: TRBD2
j_gene: TRBJ2-3
v_gene: TRBV20-1
CDR3nt: TGCAGTGCTACCGGGACTAGCGGGAGGGCCGCAGATACGCAGTATTTT
CDR3aa: CSATGTSGRAADTQYF

abundance: -
d_gene: -
j_gene: TRBJ2-5
v_gene: TRBV25-1
CDR3nt: TGTGCCAGCAGTGAATTAGGTGTGACCCAGTACTTC
CDR3aa: CASSELGVTQYF

abundance: once
d_gene: TRBD1
j_gene: TRBJ1-1
v_gene: TRBV7-9
CDR3nt: TGTGCCAGCAGCTCCCTAGACAGGGCCCTTGAAGCTTTCTTT
CDR3aa: CASSSLDRALEAFF

abundance: -
d_gene: TRBD2
j_gene: TRBJ2-1
v_gene: TRBV14
CDR3nt: TGTGCCAGCAGCCGAGGACTAGCGCTGAGCTCCTACAATGAGCAGTTCTTC
CDR3aa: CASSRGLALSSYNEQFF

abundance: -
d_gene: -
j_gene: TRBJ2-7
v_gene: TRBV5-5
CDR3nt: TGTGCCAGCAGCTTGCAGGTTGGGGCGAGCTCCTACGAGCAGTACTTC
CDR3aa: CASSLQVGASSYEQYF

abundance: many
d_gene: TRBD1
j_gene: TRBJ2-5
v_gene: TRBV12-3/TRBV12-4
CDR3nt: TGTGCCAGCAACCATCGACAGGGGCTTCAAGAGACCCAGTACTTC
CDR3aa: CASNHRQGLQETQYF

abundance: -
d_gene: -
j_gene: TRBJ2-5
v_gene: TRBV10-3
CDR3nt: TGTGCCATCAGGGGCCCTAACGAAGAGACCCAGTACTTC
CDR3aa: CAIRGPNEETQYF

abundance: -
d_gene: -
j_gene: TRBJ1-5
v_gene: TRBV27
CDR3nt: TGTGCCAGCAGTCCGCACCCCTATCAGCCCCAGCATTTT
CDR3aa: CASSPHPYQPQHF

abundance: few
d_gene: -
j_gene: TRBJ2-7
v_gene: TRBV5-6
CDR3nt: TGTGCCAGCAGCTTAAACCTCCCCTACGAGCAGTACTTC
CDR3aa: CASSLNLPYEQYF

abundance: -
d_gene: TRBD2
j_gene: TRBJ2-3
v_gene: TRBV9
CDR3nt: TGTGCCAGCAGCGTCCGGGGACTAGGAGGATCAGATACGCAGTATTTT
CDR3aa: CASSVRGLGGSDTQYF

abundance: -
d_gene: TRBD2
j_gene: TRBJ2-3
v_gene: TRBV7-8
CDR3nt: TGTGCCAGCAGCTTAATGCAAGAACTAGCGGTTACGACAGATACGCAGTATTTT
CDR3aa: CASSLMQELAVTTDTQYF

abundance: -
d_gene: -
j_gene: TRBJ2-7
v_gene: TRBV2
CDR3nt: TGTGCCAGCACTGGGACGGGAACCATATACGAGCAGTACTTC
CDR3aa: CASTGTGTIYEQYF

abundance: few
d_gene: -
j_gene: TRBJ1-1
v_gene: TRBV11-2
CDR3nt: TGTGCCAGCAGCTTGCAGGCCAGAGGGGACACTGAAGCTTTCTTT
CDR3aa: CASSLQARGDTEAFF

abundance: few
d_gene: -
j_gene: TRBJ1-5
v_gene: TRBV20-1
CDR3nt: TGCAGTGCTCCAGGGCCCTATAGCAATCAGCCCCAGCATTTT
CDR3aa: CSAPGPYSNQPQHF

abundance: -
d_gene: -
j_gene: TRBJ2-7
v_gene: TRBV4-1
CDR3nt: TGCGCCAGCAGCCAAAACATTCTCCAGGGACCGCAGTACTTC
CDR3aa: CASSQNILQGPQYF

abundance: few
d_gene: -
j_gene: TRBJ2-7
v_gene: TRBV14
CDR3nt: TGTGCCAGCAGCCCAAGAATGGCGTCAGTCAGCTCCTACGAGCAGTACTTC
CDR3aa: CASSPRMASVSSYEQYF

abundance: few
d_gene: -
j_gene: TRBJ1-2
v_gene: TRBV24-1
CDR3nt: TGTGCCACCAGTGAAACCAGGACATTCGCTTACTATGGCTACACCTTC
CDR3aa: CATSETRTFAYYGYTF

abundance: few
d_gene: -
j_gene: TRBJ1-2
v_gene: TRBV20-1
CDR3nt: TGCAGTGCTACCCGGGACGGCTACACCTTC
CDR3aa: CSATRDGYTF

abundance: -
d_gene: TRBD1
j_gene: TRBJ2-2
v_gene: TRBV5-6
CDR3nt: TGTGCCAGCAGCTCGGACAGGGGTTTGAGCGGGGAGCTGTTTTTT
CDR3aa: CASSSDRGLSGELFF

abundance: few
d_gene: TRBD2
j_gene: TRBJ2-3
v_gene: TRBV3-1
CDR3nt: TGTGCCAGCAGCAGCCCTAGTCGGCGGGGGGGCACAGATACGCAGTATTTT
CDR3aa: CASSSPSRRGGTDTQYF

abundance: few
d_gene: TRBD2
j_gene: TRBJ2-5
v_gene: TRBV4-1
CDR3nt: TGCGCCAGCAGCCGTCGGGGCGGACTAGCGGTCCAAGAGACCCAGTACTTC
CDR3aa: CASSRRGGLAVQETQYF

abundance: few
d_gene: -
j_gene: TRBJ1-1
v_gene: TRBV5-1
CDR3nt: TGCGCCAGCAGCTTGGGTGCGGGTAGTGGGATGAACACTGAAGCTTTCTTT
CDR3aa: CASSLGAGSGMNTEAFF

abundance: few
d_gene: -
j_gene: TRBJ2-6
v_gene: TRBV7-6
CDR3nt: TGTGCCAGCAGTCCCCGAATTGGGGCCAACGTCCTGACTTTC
CDR3aa: CASSPRIGANVLTF

abundance: many
d_gene: TRBD2
j_gene: TRBJ2-5
v_gene: TRBV12-3/TRBV12-4
CDR3nt: TGTGCCAGCAGAGGGACTAGCGGGGCCCAAGAGACCCAGTACTTC
CDR3aa: CASRGTSGAQETQYF

abundance: -
d_gene: TRBD1
j_gene: TRBJ1-1
v_gene: TRBV5-1
CDR3nt: TGCGCCAGCAGCTTACAACCGGGACAGGTGAACACTGAAGCTTTCTTT
CDR3aa: CASSLQPGQVNTEAFF

abundance: many
d_gene: -
j_gene: TRBJ1-5
v_gene: TRBV6-1
CDR3nt: TGTGCCAGCGGTCGGGGGGGATATAGCAATCAGCCCCAGCATTTT
CDR3aa: CASGRGGYSNQPQHF

abundance: many
d_gene: TRBD1
j_gene: TRBJ1-1
v_gene: TRBV7-2
CDR3nt: TGTGCCAGCAGCTTAGGGACAGGGGGCAACACTGAAGCTTTCTTT
CDR3aa: CASSLGTGGNTEAFF

abundance: few
d_gene: -
j_gene: TRBJ1-4
v_gene: TRBV19
CDR3nt: TGTGCCAGTAGTATACGAGGAGAAAAACTGTTTTTT
CDR3aa: CASSIRGEKLFF

abundance: once
d_gene: -
j_gene: TRBJ1-2
v_gene: TRBV19
CDR3nt: TGTGCCAGTTCCCTGACTGATGGCTACACCTTC
CDR3aa: CASSLTDGYTF

abundance: -
d_gene: -
j_gene: TRBJ2-2
v_gene: TRBV7-9
CDR3nt: TGTGCCAGCAGCGCCCCGGTGGCCGCGGGCACCGGGGAGCTGTTTTTT
CDR3aa: CASSAPVAAGTGELFF

abundance: few
d_gene: -
j_gene: TRBJ1-1
v_gene: TRBV12-3/TRBV12-4
CDR3nt: TGTGCCAGCGGGACCGGGACCCACAAGAACACTGAAGCTTTCTTT
CDR3aa: CASGTGTHKNTEAFF

abundance: few
d_gene: -
j_gene: TRBJ2-7
v_gene: TRBV2
CDR3nt: TGTGCCAGCAGTGAACCCGGGCAGGGTGTCACCTACGAGCAGTACTTC
CDR3aa: CASSEPGQGVTYEQYF

abundance: many
d_gene: -
j_gene: TRBJ1-6
v_gene: TRBV10-3
CDR3nt: TGTGCCATCAGATTTTCCTCGGGGGATAATTCACCCCTCCACTTT
CDR3aa: CAIRFSSGDNSPLHF

abundance: -
d_gene: TRBD1
j_gene: TRBJ1-2
v_gene: TRBV18
CDR3nt: TGTGCCAGCTCACCCCTGGACAGGACAAACTATGGCTACACCTTC
CDR3aa: CASSPLDRTNYGYTF

abundance: -
d_gene: -
j_gene: TRBJ1-2
v_gene: TRBV19
CDR3nt: TGTGCCAGTGGCCCGTGTGGACTGCGCTATGGCTACACCTTC
CDR3aa: CASGPCGLRYGYTF

abundance: -
d_gene: -
j_gene: TRBJ2-4
v_gene: TRBV13
CDR3nt: TGTGCCAGCAGCTTAGAAGAGGGTCTAGCCAAAAACATTCAGTACTTC
CDR3aa: CASSLEEGLAKNIQYF

abundance: -
d_gene: -
j_gene: TRBJ2-5
v_gene: TRBV7-9
CDR3nt: TGTGCCAGCAGCTCAGCGGAAGAGACCCAGTACTTC
CDR3aa: CASSSAEETQYF

abundance: -
d_gene: TRBD1
j_gene: TRBJ2-6
v_gene: TRBV2
CDR3nt: TGTGCCAGCAGCCCCCTCGGGAGGATGGGACAGGGAATCTCTGGGGCCAACGTCCTGACTTTC
CDR3aa: CASSPLGRMGQGISGANVLTF

abundance: few
d_gene: TRBD1
j_gene: TRBJ2-7
v_gene: TRBV6-6
CDR3nt: TGTGCCAGCAATCGGGACAGGGCTTGGGAGCAGTACTTC
CDR3aa: CASNRDRAWEQYF